Below are 21 T cell receptor beta chains sequenced from a single sample in a study of CXCR3-negative and CXCR3-positive naive CD8 T cells. What these receptors recognize is not known. Study-level results: Compared with CXCR3-negative naive cells, CXCR3-positive naive cells showed more hydrophobic TRB CDR3s.

It was by 5' RACE with UMI labels that the TRB cDNA libraries were prepared. After re-calling the 5' RACE reads, TCRdb lists one entry per CDR3 protein, DNA absent. This table lists approximately 96,000 distinct CDR3 sequences. The sample was naive CXCR3+ CD8+ T cells from blood. Indicated subset: CD45RO-CCR7+CD27+CD95- naive CD8+ T cells expressing CXCR3 (TNR3+). These receptors all stem from a human donor in good health. Some clones in this sample may be carry-over from other donors' samples.

The chain has TRBV4-3 and TRBJ2-5. This CDR3 comprises 14 residues. The germline V gene encodes CDR1 LGHNA and CDR2 YSLEER. CDR3 in amino acids: CASSQDKAEETQYF.

The chain employs TRBV27 and TRBJ1-1; TCRdb's assignment of TRBD1 cannot be checked, as there is no DNA. The CDR3 covers 18 residues. Germline CDR1 and CDR2: MNHEY and SMNVEV (reference sequence). The CDR3 region is CASSLSMFRADTNTEAFF.

V usage is TRBV4-2 and J usage is TRBJ1-1; with no DNA, the TCRdb D assignment of TRBD1 cannot be verified. The CDR3 contains 12 residues. From germline, CDR1 is LGHNA and CDR2 YNFKEQ. CDR3 amino acids: CASSPAGAEAFF.

The chain links TRBV20-1 to TRBJ2-4; without DNA, the TCRdb call of TRBD2 cannot be checked. The CDR3 contains 16 residues. Per the germline V gene, CDR1 is DFQATT and CDR2 is SNEGSKA (reference sequence). CDR3 loop: CSAPTLPTGRGDIQYF.

The chain has TRBV27 and TRBJ2-7; TCRdb returns TRBD1, unconfirmable since there is no DNA. This CDR3 contains 15 residues. CDR1 is MNHEY, CDR2 SMNVEV, per germline (reference sequence). This CDR3 is CASSHPTGNSYEQYF.

V usage is TRBV7-9 and J usage is TRBJ2-3; the TRBD1 assignment by TCRdb is unverifiable without DNA. The germline V gene encodes CDR1 SEHNR and CDR2 FQNEAQ (reference sequence). CDR3 length: 18 residues. The CDR3: CASSLGPIQRGRTDTQYF.

The V call is TRBV27, the J call TRBJ2-3. Germline-derived CDR1 and CDR2 are MNHEY and SMNVEV (reference sequence). The CDR3 length is 15 residues. CDR3 sequence: CASSYTGSSTDTQYF.

The CDR3: CSVEFADEQYF. The J gene is TRBJ2-7, the V gene TRBV29-1. The CDR3 runs 11 residues. Germline V lookup: CDR1 SQVTM, CDR2 ANQGSEA.

The CDR3 reads CASSQHRQGGDEQYF. V is TRBV14 and J is TRBJ2-7; lacking DNA, the TRBD1 call made by TCRdb goes unchecked. The CDR3 sequence is 15 residues long. Germline CDR1 SGHDN, CDR2 FVKESK.

J is TRBJ2-1 and V is TRBV7-3; with no DNA, the TCRdb D assignment of TRBD1 cannot be verified. The germline CDR1 and CDR2 sequences are SGHTA and FQGTGA. CDR3 length: 17 residues. This chain's CDR3 is CASSPTSFGGTYNEQFF.

V usage is TRBV6-2 or TRBV6-3 and J usage is TRBJ2-1; TCRdb's D call, TRBD1, is unchecked because there is no DNA. The CDR3 runs 12 residues. In germline, CDR1 is MNHEY, CDR2 SVGEGT. Here the CDR3 reads CASSTGNNEQFF.

J is TRBJ2-2 and V is TRBV20-1; TCRdb proposes TRBD2, but this gene call is untestable without DNA. Germline V gives CDR1 DFQATT, CDR2 SNEGSKA (reference sequence). CDR3 length: 18 amino acids. CDR3: CSARVKTGTSGLTGELFF.

The chain joins TRBV7-8 to TRBJ2-1; TCRdb's D call, TRBD1, is unchecked because there is no DNA. CDR1 and CDR2 (germline): SGHVS, FQNEAQ. CDR3 length: 15 amino acids. The CDR3 reads CASSSRGQAYNEQFF.

The rearrangement joins TRBV20-1 to TRBJ2-7; the D gene TCRdb calls, TRBD2, cannot be checked with no DNA. The CDR3 extends over 15 amino acids. CDR1 and CDR2 from the germline V gene are DFQATT and SNEGSKA (reference sequence). This CDR3 reads CSARDSGQGPYEQYF.

The J gene is TRBJ2-2, the V gene TRBV6-2 or TRBV6-3; TCRdb's assignment of TRBD1 cannot be checked, as there is no DNA. The CDR3 runs to 17 residues. The V gene's germline CDR1 is MNHEY and CDR2 SVGEGT. The CDR3 spells CASSYERGQGTTGELFF.

The chain joins TRBV29-1 to TRBJ1-1; TCRdb's D call, TRBD1, is unchecked because there is no DNA. The CDR3 contains 15 residues. Germline CDR1 SQVTM, CDR2 ANQGSEA. CDR3 sequence: CSVRPGQAFNTEAFF.

The chain combines TRBV6-2 or TRBV6-3 with TRBJ1-1; TCRdb picks TRBD1, but there is no DNA to check that call. CDR1 is MNHEY, CDR2 SVGEGT, per germline. There are 14 residues in the CDR3. CDR3 residues: CASSSGGRTSEAFF.

This sequence joins TRBV6-6 and TRBJ1-1. Germline V gives CDR1 MNHNY, CDR2 SVGAGI (reference sequence). CDR3 length: 17 residues. CDR3 sequence: CASTYLVPLGTNTEAFF.

The CDR3 sequence: CASSLAGVRTDTQYF. V gene TRBV6-6 combines with J gene TRBJ2-3; TCRdb proposes TRBD2, but this gene call is untestable without DNA. Germline V gives CDR1 MNHNY, CDR2 SVGAGI (reference sequence). This CDR3 comprises 15 residues.

This chain connects TRBV28 to TRBJ2-7; the D call from TCRdb, TRBD2, cannot be confirmed without DNA. This CDR3 contains 15 residues. Germline V CDR1 and CDR2: MDHEN, SYDVKM. CDR3 region: CASSSGTSGIYEQYF.

The gene calls are TRBV7-2 and TRBJ2-1; the D call from TCRdb, TRBD1, cannot be confirmed without DNA. Looked up from germline, CDR1 is SGHTA and CDR2 is FQGNSA. This CDR3 region has 13 residues. CDR3 residues: CASSLKGWNEQFF.